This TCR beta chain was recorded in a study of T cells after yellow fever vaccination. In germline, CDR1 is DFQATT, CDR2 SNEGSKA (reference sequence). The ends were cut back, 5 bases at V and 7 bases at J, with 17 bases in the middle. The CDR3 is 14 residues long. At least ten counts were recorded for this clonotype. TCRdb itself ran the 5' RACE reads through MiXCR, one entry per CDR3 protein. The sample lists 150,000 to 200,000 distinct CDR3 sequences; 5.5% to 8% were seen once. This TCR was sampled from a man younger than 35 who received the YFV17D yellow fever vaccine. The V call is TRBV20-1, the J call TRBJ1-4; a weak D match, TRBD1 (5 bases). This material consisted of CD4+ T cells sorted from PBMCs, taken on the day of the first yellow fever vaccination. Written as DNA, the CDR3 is TGCAGTGCTGACCGGAGCGGGGGGGGTGAAAAACTGTTTTTT. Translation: CSADRSGGGEKLFF.